This T cell receptor (beta chain) originates from a study of a mutant IDH1 vaccine in newly diagnosed glioma listed by TCRdb under 2021. Turning to the overall study: Across visits V03 through V10, patients got a total of eight vaccinations, given in weeks 1, 3, 5, 7, 11, 15, 19 and 23. Vaccination was initiated 4-6 weeks after radiotherapy alone, or concurrently with temozolomide cycles in the chemotherapy-containing groups. Of the roughly 33 treated patients, 62.5% were male and approximately 40% were female, and a mean age of roughly 41 years was recorded. Before enrollment, most patients had been given radiochemotherapy with temozolomide as standard therapy, while the rest had received either radiotherapy alone or temozolomide alone. Six visits were used for peripheral blood collection: V03 (baseline), V05, V07, V10, V12 and V13. For exploratory analyses, longitudinal TCRB deep sequencing was carried out in roughly 23 treated patients wherever samples were available. Study-level results and caveats: According to the authors, sample limitations meant that analyses of patient blood samples could not be reproduced. Pseudoprogression seemed to be unrelated to changes in the top peripheral T cell clonotypes found by TCRB sequencing. Selection of PBMC samples for TCRB deep sequencing was based on availability. Immune responses induced by the vaccine were seen in 90% to 95% of patients across multiple MHC alleles.

The CDR3 runs 12 residues from the cysteine to the phenylalanine. Here the CDR3 DNA is all that survives: 36 bases in frame from base 1. The germline V gene encodes CDR1 SGHTA and CDR2 FQGNSA. Deletion took 2 bases off V and 3 bases off J, with a span of 4 bases between the germline ends. Explained via the paper, the time point label denotes: week 5, during vaccination. A 20-mer mutant IDH1 peptide at 300 micrograms in Montanide made up each vaccine dose, which was injected subcutaneously together with topical imiquimod. The donors had newly diagnosed IDH1-mutant astrocytomas of WHO grade 3 or 4 that showed loss of nuclear ATRX. The samples were drawn from NOA16, a multicentre, single-arm, open-label phase I trial in Germany that tested a mutant IDH1 peptide vaccine in humans for the first time. The DNeasy Blood and Tissue Kit was used to extract genomic DNA from EDTA blood for TCRB sequencing. The table lists this clone with a count of one. Its antigen remains undetermined. Base quality data are lacking; no much larger clone is found one base away.

Libraries were prepared through the immunoSEQ multiplex PCR assay. Rearranged TCR beta chain sequences were amplified with the hsTCRB Kit following the manufacturer's protocol. An Illumina MiSeq was used to sequence the TCRB libraries. Per the authors' processing: Demultiplexing, trimming and gene mapping were performed with the kit vendor's proprietary platform. TCRdb mirrors the immuneACCESS table, restricted to in-frame sequences. Some clones are absent from its copies; in checked studies, under half trace to an unresolved V gene, and the reason for the others is unknown. V and J calls and clone size come straight from that table; D and trimming were deduced from the DNA. The sample has tens of thousands of clones on record, 70% to 90% of them singletons. Clones ranked in the top ten supply over 1.5% of the sample.

The sequencing used PBMCs, collected from a glioma patient whose treatment included an IDH1 peptide vaccine. Recombination linked TRBV7-2 to TRBJ1-2; the D gene is not confidently resolved. The receptor comes from a man between 35 and 55 years old with glioma. The CDR3 reads CASSLPDYGYTF. The nucleotide sequence is given as TGTGCCAGCAGCTTACCGGACTATGGCTACACCTTC.